What follows are 2 T cell receptor beta chains derived from one specimen sequenced in a study of T cells after yellow fever vaccination. TCRdb re-analysed the 5' RACE reads in MiXCR, keeping a single row per CDR3 protein. Here the sample spans 610,000 or so distinct CDR3 sequences, more than 9% being singletons. The source material was PBMCs, sampled on the day of the yellow fever booster vaccination. The receptors were gathered from a man aged 25-45 years who received the YFV17D yellow fever vaccine.

This clonotype was counted between two and nine times. This chain uses TRBV5-1 with TRBJ2-7; D remains unclear. The CDR3 has 13 amino acids. V shed 0 bases and J shed 3 bases, with 7 bases lying between them. Looked up from germline, CDR1 is SGHRS and CDR2 is YFSETQ. The CDR3 sequence: CASSLVTDYEQYF. DNA of the CDR3: TGCGCCAGCAGCTTGGTTACAGACTACGAGCAGTACTTC.

The J gene is TRBJ2-7, the V gene TRBV5-1; no clear D gene. Deletions cut 4 bases from V and 6 bases from J, with 11 bases between. CDR3 length: 12 amino acids. Per the germline V gene, CDR1 is SGHRS and CDR2 is YFSETQ. CDR3 nucleotides: TGCGCCAGCAGCCCGCTAGTTGGCGAGCAGTACTTC. Protein product: CASSPLVGEQYF.